Listed here are 27 T cell receptor beta chains from one sample, sequenced in a study of beta chain features in type 1 diabetes. TCRB transcripts that were expressed got sequenced, as all of the isolated RNA had been reverse transcribed. Data came from immunoSEQ multiplex PCR; TCRdb stores just in-frame clones and leaves some out. The repertoire has more than 300,000 clones, about 14% of them found once; the top ten carry roughly 0.019%. Sequencing was performed on naive CD4+ T cells from blood. Receptors originate from a young woman in good health.

This clone was observed a few times. The rearrangement links TRBV30 to TRBJ1-3, with D possibly matching TRBD1 (5 bases). Looked up from germline, CDR1 is GTSNPN and CDR2 is SVGIG (reference sequence). The CDR3 spans 11 residues. V lost 2 bases and J 9 bases, leaving 8 bases between the germline ends. The DNA for the CDR3 is TGTGCCTGGAGTCCCCAGGGCACCATATATTTT. Amino acids: CAWSPQGTIYF. Combining the CDR3 with reference TRBV30 and TRBJ1-3 gives the whole variable domain SQTIHQWPATLVQPVGSPLSLECTVEGTSNPNLYWYRQAAGRGLQLLFYSVGIGQISSEVPQNLSASRPQDRQFILSSKKLLLSDSGFYLCAWSPQGTIYFGEGSWLTVV.

The chain has TRBV30 and TRBJ1-2; D may be TRBD1 (6 bases). The CDR3 loop spans 12 amino acids. CDR1 and CDR2 from the germline V gene are GTSNPN and SVGIG (reference sequence). The V end lost 1 base, the J end lost 8 bases, and 11 bases lay between the germline ends. The CDR3 DNA sequence: TGTGCCTGGAGTGAGGGGGTCCCGGGCTACACCTTC. Encoded protein: CAWSEGVPGYTF.

The rearrangement uses TRBV30 and TRBJ2-7; no firm D call. The CDR3 has 13 residues. Germline-derived CDR1 and CDR2 are GTSNPN and SVGIG (reference sequence). V was pared by 0 bases and J by 1 base, with 7 bases between. The CDR3 nucleotides are TGTGCCTGGAGTGTAATAGCTTCCTACGAGCAGTACTTC. Its protein is CAWSVIASYEQYF.

This rearrangement joins TRBV9 to TRBJ2-1; 7 bases map to TRBD2. The V and J ends lost 0 bases and 4 bases, in that order; junction bases with no gene match: 13. The germline V gene has CDR1 SGDLS and CDR2 YYNGEE. The CDR3 is 18 amino acids. CDR3 in amino acids: CASSVAVRASGPYNEQFF. The DNA for the CDR3 is TGTGCCAGCAGCGTAGCCGTTCGGGCTAGCGGCCCTTACAATGAGCAGTTCTTC.

This clone showed up just a few times. V and J are TRBV7-9 and TRBJ2-5; 10 positions match TRBD2. The CDR3 loop spans 15 amino acids. V lost 7 bases to trimming and J lost 2 bases; unmatched junction nucleotides: 7. Per the germline V gene, CDR1 is SEHNR and CDR2 is FQNEAQ (reference sequence). CDR3 loop: CASKASGRVQETQYF. CDR3 bases: TGTGCCAGCAAAGCTAGCGGGAGAGTACAAGAGACCCAGTACTTC.

This rearrangement joins TRBV5-1 to TRBJ2-7; 11 bases map to TRBD2. CDR1 is SGHRS and CDR2 is YFSETQ in the germline V gene. The ends lost 4 bases at V and 2 bases at J; junction bases unmatched: 2. The CDR3 extends over 14 amino acids. The CDR3 DNA sequence: TGCGCCAGCAGCAATAGCGGGAGGGCCTACGAGCAGTACTTC. Residues: CASSNSGRAYEQYF. Together with reference TRBV5-1 and TRBJ2-7, the CDR3 gives the full variable domain: KAGVTQTPRYLIKTRGQQVTLSCSPISGHRSVSWYQQTPGQGLQFLFEYFSETQRNKGNFPGRFSGRQFSNSRSEMNVSTLELGDSALYLCASSNSGRAYEQYFGPGTRLTVT.

In this sample, this clone turned up a few times. The J gene is TRBJ2-5, the V gene TRBV5-1; the D gene is possibly TRBD2 (6 bases). CDR1 is SGHRS and CDR2 is YFSETQ in the germline V gene. There are 11 residues in the CDR3. The V end lost 5 bases, the J end lost 4 bases, and 6 bases lay between the germline ends. CDR3 in amino acids: CASRTRETQYF. CDR3 in DNA: TGCGCCAGCAGGACTAGAGAGACCCAGTACTTC.

This clone was observed a handful of times. The chain has TRBV25-1 and TRBJ1-1; 7 nucleotides line up with TRBD1. The trim removed 10 bases at V and 0 bases at J, leaving 5 bases unmatched. Germline V gene data show CDR1 as MGHDK and CDR2 as SYGVNS. This CDR3 is 13 amino acids long. In DNA form, the CDR3 reads TGTGCCACTAAACAGGGGATGAACACTGAAGCTTTCTTT. Translation: CATKQGMNTEAFF.

The chain uses TRBV5-1 and TRBJ2-5; 13 bases agree with TRBD2. The CDR3 consists of 15 residues. Germline lookup yields CDR1 SGHRS and CDR2 YFSETQ. With 4 bases clipped from V and 5 bases from J, the junction kept 5 bases outside the gene matches. Written as DNA, the CDR3 is TGCGCCAGCAGCCCAGGACTAGCGGGAGCGGAGACCCAGTACTTC. Protein product: CASSPGLAGAETQYF.

The CDR3 DNA reads as TGCGCCAGCAGCCAACAGGGAATTACGGATTATGGCTACACCTTC. Translating it yields CASSQQGITDYGYTF. J is TRBJ1-2 and V is TRBV4-1; a possible D gene is TRBD1 (5 bases). The V gene's germline CDR1 is MGHRA and CDR2 YSYEKL. This CDR3 has 15 amino acids. Trimming left V 2 bases short and J 5 bases short, with 15 bases between.

The V gene is TRBV6-5, the J gene TRBJ1-5; D perhaps matches TRBD1 (6 bases). Germline CDR1 reads MNHEY; CDR2 reads SVGAGI. The CDR3 is made up of 13 amino acids. Trimming left V 5 bases short and J 5 bases short, with 10 bases between. CDR3 sequence: CASSQQGDQPQHF. The CDR3 DNA reads as TGTGCCAGCAGTCAACAGGGAGATCAGCCCCAGCATTTT.

The chain uses TRBV5-1 and TRBJ2-2; TRBD2 agrees at 9 bases. The junction had 3 bases not matched to a gene; V was cut back by 2 bases and J by 4 bases. Per the germline V gene, CDR1 is SGHRS and CDR2 is YFSETQ. The CDR3 runs 15 residues. The CDR3 coding sequence is TGCGCCAGCAGCTTCAGCGGGAGGACCACCGGGGAGCTGTTTTTT. Translated: CASSFSGRTTGELFF.

Notes on this clone: This CDR3 is also generated by other DNA sequences in the sample. The rearrangement links TRBV7-9 to TRBJ1-5, with D uncertain. The CDR3 totals 15 residues. Germline V gives CDR1 SEHNR, CDR2 FQNEAQ (reference sequence). V gave up 4 bases and J gave up 0 bases, with 10 bases separating them. The CDR3 coding sequence is TGTGCCAGCAGCTCACCAGGAACTAGCAATCAGCCCCAGCATTTT. As protein: CASSSPGTSNQPQHF.

This clone turned up a few times. CDR3 sequence (DNA): TGTGCCAGCAGCCCAGGGACTCTGTACACCGGGGAGCTGTTTTTT. It is translated as CASSPGTLYTGELFF. The V and J genes are TRBV7-9 and TRBJ2-2; D is perhaps TRBD2 (6 bases). CDR1 and CDR2 (germline): SEHNR, FQNEAQ (reference sequence). Trimming pared 5 bases from V and 3 bases from J, leaving 13 bases between. This CDR3 comprises 15 residues.

This chain joins TRBV7-2 and TRBJ1-1; D unclear. CDR1 and CDR2 from the germline V gene are SGHTA and FQGNSA. Trimming left V 0 bases short and J 5 bases short, with 16 bases between. The CDR3 runs 16 residues. The CDR3 sequence: CASSLAPVIEGTEAFF. The CDR3 DNA reads as TGTGCCAGCAGCTTAGCCCCCGTGATCGAGGGAACTGAAGCTTTCTTT.

CDR3 sequence: CASSKGSGRRAYEQYF. CDR3 coding DNA: TGTGCCAGCAGCAAAGGTAGCGGGAGGCGCGCCTACGAGCAGTACTTC. The V and J genes are TRBV21-1 and TRBJ2-7; the D call of TRBD2 is as the table states it, not checked on the DNA. TRBV21-1 corresponds to a pseudogene. The length of the CDR3 is 16 residues.

This clone was seen a handful of times. The chain employs TRBV7-3 and TRBJ2-1, with 7 nucleotides matching TRBD2. V lost 2 bases to trimming and J lost 3 bases; unmatched junction nucleotides: 4. Per germline, CDR1 SGHTA and CDR2 FQGTGA. This CDR3 has 15 residues. For the CDR3, the DNA is TGTGCCAGCAGCTTATCAGGGAGGGTCTACAATGAGCAGTTCTTC. This translates into CASSLSGRVYNEQFF.

This chain connects TRBV11-2 to TRBJ2-1; 9 bases fit TRBD2. CDR3 length equals 14 residues. The germline V gene encodes CDR1 SGHAT and CDR2 FQNNGV. V was clipped by 5 bases and J by 6 bases; unmatched bases: 5. CDR3 in amino acids: CASSPGLAFNEQFF. CDR3 in DNA: TGTGCCAGCAGCCCGGGACTAGCCTTCAATGAGCAGTTCTTC.

This clone was seen more than once but under ten times. V gene TRBV28 combines with J gene TRBJ2-7; D is ambiguous. The germline V gene has CDR1 MDHEN and CDR2 SYDVKM. The CDR3 contains 15 residues. Deletions cut 4 bases from V and 3 bases from J, with 16 bases between. As DNA, the CDR3 is TGTGCCAGCAGTTCCCCTCTCGACAAGTACTACGAGCAGTACTTC. This encodes CASSSPLDKYYEQYF.

There are a few counts of this clone. The chain links TRBV30 to TRBJ2-7, with D maybe TRBD1 (5 bases). Between the trimmed V and J ends, which lost 6 bases and 4 bases, there was a span of 13 bases. Germline V gene lookup returns CDR1 GTSNPN and CDR2 SVGIG (reference sequence). The CDR3 spans 12 residues. CDR3 sequence (DNA): TGTGCCTGCACTTGGACACCTTACGAGCAGTACTTC. It yields the protein CACTWTPYEQYF.

This clone was picked up a small number of times. This sequence joins TRBV19 and TRBJ2-2; D unclear. Germline V CDR1 and CDR2: LNHDA, SQIVND (reference sequence). The CDR3 runs 14 residues. V dropped 7 bases and J dropped 7 bases, with 16 bases sitting between them. CDR3 coding DNA: TGTGCCAGTACCCCGGCGCGGAAGCTCGGGGAGCTGTTTTTT. Its protein is CASTPARKLGELFF.

This clone was observed a few times. This chain connects TRBV18 to TRBJ2-5; 10 bases fit TRBD2. Germline V CDR1 and CDR2: KGHSH, LQKENI. The V segment lost 1 base and the J segment 4 bases; nucleotides outside the gene matches: 6. The CDR3 totals 16 residues. The CDR3 nucleotides read TGTGCCAGCTCACCACGAGGAGCTAGCGGGAGAGAGACCCAGTACTTC. Translation gives CASSPRGASGRETQYF.

On this clone: The sample has other DNA sequences that encode this CDR3 too. This chain uses TRBV5-6 with TRBJ2-7, with 9 bases that match TRBD1. CDR1 SGHDT and CDR2 YYEEEE come from the germline V gene. Trimming took 4 bases from V and 2 from J; bases not matched to a gene: 1. The CDR3 is 13 residues long. Here the CDR3 reads CASSRDRAYEQYF. The CDR3, as DNA: TGTGCCAGCAGCCGGGACAGGGCCTACGAGCAGTACTTC. Full variable domain (rest looked up from reference TRBV5-6 and TRBJ2-7): DAGVTQSPTHLIKTRGQQVTLRCSPKSGHDTVSWYQQALGQGPQFIFQYYEEEERQRGNFPDRFSGHQFPNYSSELNVNALLLGDSALYLCASSRDRAYEQYFGPGTRLTVT.

This chain connects TRBV27 to TRBJ2-7; a weak D match, TRBD2 (5 bases). This CDR3 is built from 15 residues. Germline V gene data show CDR1 as MNHEY and CDR2 as SMNVEV (reference sequence). V lost 3 bases, J lost 6 bases, and 18 bases lay in between. The CDR3 coding sequence is TGTGCCAGCAGTTTTATAACCCCGGGGTTACGCGAGCAGTACTTC. Translated: CASSFITPGLREQYF.

The sample holds a few counts of this clone. V and J are TRBV4-2 and TRBJ2-7, with TRBD2 matching over 9 bases. This CDR3 spans 15 amino acids. Germline values: CDR1 LGHNA, CDR2 YNFKEQ. Germline trimming cut 2 bases from V and 2 bases from J; bases unmatched to any gene: 4. In nucleotides, the CDR3 is TGTGCCAGCAGCCAACTACTAGCGGGTGCCTACGAGCAGTACTTC. The encoded protein is CASSQLLAGAYEQYF.

This clone has only a few counts. The rearrangement links TRBV18 to TRBJ2-7; D is undetermined. Germline V gives CDR1 KGHSH, CDR2 LQKENI. This CDR3 region has 15 residues. Trimming left V 0 bases short and J 2 bases short, with 11 bases between. The CDR3 region has the DNA TGTGCCAGCTCACCACCGGGCCAGCCGACCTACGAGCAGTACTTC. As protein: CASSPPGQPTYEQYF.

In this sample, this clone turned up a few times. The chain joins TRBV4-2 to TRBJ2-1, with 7 bases matching TRBD2. CDR3 length equals 14 residues. Germline V gene data show CDR1 as LGHNA and CDR2 as YNFKEQ. The V gene end was trimmed by 5 bases and the J gene end by 4 bases; junction bases not matched to a gene: 5. For the CDR3, the DNA is TGTGCCAGCAGCGGCCGACTAGCATACAATGAGCAGTTCTTC. It specifies CASSGRLAYNEQFF.